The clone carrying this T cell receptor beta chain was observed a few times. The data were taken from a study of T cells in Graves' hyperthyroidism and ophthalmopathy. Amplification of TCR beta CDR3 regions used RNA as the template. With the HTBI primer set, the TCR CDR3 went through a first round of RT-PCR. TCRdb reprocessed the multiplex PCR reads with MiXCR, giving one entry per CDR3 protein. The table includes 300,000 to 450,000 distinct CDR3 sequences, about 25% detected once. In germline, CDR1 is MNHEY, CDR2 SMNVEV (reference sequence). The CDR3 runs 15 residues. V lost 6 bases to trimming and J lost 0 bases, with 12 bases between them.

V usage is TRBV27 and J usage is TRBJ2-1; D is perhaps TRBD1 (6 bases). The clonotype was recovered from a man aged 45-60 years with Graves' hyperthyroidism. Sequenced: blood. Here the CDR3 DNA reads TGTGCCAGCAGGCCTGGGGGCCACTCCTACAATGAGCAGTTCTTC. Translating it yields CASRPGGHSYNEQFF.